This passage covers 18 T cell receptor beta chains from one sample sequenced in a study of blood T cells in healthy people across ages. A J-beta primer mix and a sample-barcoded 5' primer were used in a second PCR of roughly 6 to 12 cycles. TCRdb passed the 5' RACE reads through MiXCR, listing each CDR3 protein once. This sample has around 1.5 million distinct CDR3 sequences, with 35% to 45% found just once. Sample: blood. The receptors here all came from a woman aged 18-29 years in good health.

The chain carries TRBV12-3 or TRBV12-4 and TRBJ2-1, with D possibly being TRBD1 or TRBD2 (5 bases each). Between the trimmed V and J ends, which lost 3 bases and 8 bases, there was a span of 17 bases. The CDR3 sequence is 15 residues long. CDR3 sequence: CASSFGGLFNDEQFF. CDR3 sequence (DNA): TGTGCCAGCAGTTTTGGGGGTCTGTTTAATGATGAGCAGTTCTTC.

This clonotype showed up just once. This chain uses TRBV28 with TRBJ2-4; D uncertain. Germline lookup yields CDR1 MDHEN and CDR2 SYDVKM. V was shortened by 2 bases and J by 6 bases, with 17 bases between the two germline ends. This CDR3 has 16 residues. CDR3: CASSLQGQRLTNIQYF. CDR3 in DNA: TGTGCCAGCAGTTTACAAGGGCAGCGACTGACAAACATTCAGTACTTC.

The V gene is TRBV4-1, the J gene TRBJ2-3, with D unclear. This CDR3 region has 11 residues. Trimming took 0 bases from V and 7 from J, leaving 2 bases between them. CDR1 and CDR2 from the germline V gene are MGHRA and YSYEKL. The CDR3 DNA follows: TGCGCCAGCAGCCAAGATTATACGCAGTATTTT. Residues: CASSQDYTQYF.

The chain combines TRBV7-9 with TRBJ1-2; possibly TRBD1 for D (6 bases). The CDR3 extends over 13 amino acids. Trimming stripped 8 bases from V and 4 bases from J, with 14 bases between. CDR1 is SEHNR and CDR2 is FQNEAQ in the germline V gene (reference sequence). In DNA form, the CDR3 reads TGTGCCAGCTCGAGGGGGATGACCTATGGCTACACCTTC. Its translation is CASSRGMTYGYTF.

Only a few counts were recorded for this clonotype. This chain links TRBV14 with TRBJ2-1; no definite D call. Trimming pared 0 bases from V and 7 bases from J, leaving 25 bases between. The germline gives CDR1 SGHDN, CDR2 FVKESK. The CDR3 covers 19 residues. CDR3 DNA sequence: TGTGCCAGCAGCCAAGATACTTTGGCAGGCCGTGGTCCCCGTAATGAGCAGTTCTTC. It specifies CASSQDTLAGRGPRNEQFF.

This clonotype was counted a few times. The CDR3 sequence: CSAEGQGAKNYGYTF. CDR3 coding DNA: TGCAGTGCGGAGGGACAGGGGGCGAAGAACTATGGCTACACCTTC. This chain connects TRBV20-1 to TRBJ1-2, with 12 bases lining up with TRBD1. Trimming took 6 bases from V and 2 from J; bases not matched to a gene: 7. Germline V CDR1 and CDR2: DFQATT, SNEGSKA (reference sequence). The CDR3 spans 15 residues.

This CDR3 is CASSLRGGTGEVSYEQYF. Written as DNA, the CDR3 is TGTGCCAGCAGCTTGAGGGGGGGGACAGGAGAGGTTTCCTACGAGCAGTACTTC. The V and J genes are TRBV7-9 and TRBJ2-7; D possibly corresponds to TRBD1 (8 bases). From germline, CDR1 is SEHNR and CDR2 FQNEAQ (reference sequence). V lost 3 bases, J lost 1 base, and 22 bases lay in between. CDR3 size: 18 residues.

V and J are TRBV20-1 and TRBJ1-2; D unclear. In germline, CDR1 is DFQATT, CDR2 SNEGSKA (reference sequence). The CDR3 contains 11 residues. V lost 5 bases and J 6 bases, leaving 10 bases between the germline ends. The CDR3 here is CSAETIDGYTF. The CDR3 DNA follows: TGCAGTGCTGAAACAATCGATGGCTACACCTTC.

The chain is built from TRBV7-9 and TRBJ1-5; TRBD1 aligns across 10 bases. Germline V CDR1 and CDR2: SEHNR, FQNEAQ (reference sequence). The trim removed 5 bases at V and 6 bases at J, leaving 10 bases unmatched. The CDR3 totals 16 residues. In nucleotides, the CDR3 is TGTGCCAGCAGCCCACCGGGACAGGGGAAAGGTCAGCCCCAGCATTTT. Protein product: CASSPPGQGKGQPQHF.

A remark on this clonotype: A read error may be the cause here, since a much bigger clone is one base away. The chain carries TRBV9 and TRBJ2-1; TRBD2 might be the D (5 bases). The J call is uncertain, as TRBJ2-7 better fits the DNA end. Per germline, CDR1 SGDLS and CDR2 YYNGEE. The CDR3 totals 15 residues. CDR3 sequence: CASTPTGSSYNEQYF. The CDR3 DNA sequence: TGTGCCAGCACCCCAACGGGGAGCTCCTACAATGAGCAGTACTTC.

The chain employs TRBV20-1 and TRBJ2-1; TRBD1 agrees at 10 bases. CDR1 DFQATT and CDR2 SNEGSKA come from the germline V gene (reference sequence). The V and J ends lost 0 bases and 5 bases, in that order; junction bases with no gene match: 16. The CDR3 extends over 19 amino acids. CDR3: CSARDWGQGTIAAHNEQFF. The CDR3 region has the DNA TGCAGTGCTAGAGATTGGGGACAGGGGACTATAGCGGCCCACAATGAGCAGTTCTTC.

The CDR3 DNA sequence: TGTGCCAGCAGTCCCCGACAGGACCCTGCTTACGAGCAGTACTTC. As protein: CASSPRQDPAYEQYF. The chain couples TRBV27 to TRBJ2-7; the D gene is possibly TRBD1 (6 bases). CDR1 is MNHEY and CDR2 is SMNVEV in the germline V gene (reference sequence). V was pared by 5 bases and J by 4 bases, with 18 bases between. The CDR3 loop spans 15 amino acids.

J is TRBJ2-3 and V is TRBV5-5, with D unclear. Trimming cost V 2 bases and J 1 base, with 8 bases left between them. Per germline, CDR1 SGHKS and CDR2 YYEKEE (reference sequence). The CDR3 has 14 amino acids. In DNA form, the CDR3 reads TGTGCCAGCAGCTTCAATTTTGGCACAGATACGCAGTATTTT. Translated: CASSFNFGTDTQYF.

This clonotype was detected a few times. The V and J genes are TRBV29-1 and TRBJ1-2, with a weak D call TRBD1 (5 bases). Germline-derived CDR1 and CDR2 are SQVTM and ANQGSEA. The CDR3 spans 15 residues. V dropped 3 bases and J dropped 0 bases, with 14 bases sitting between them. The CDR3 nucleotides read TGCAGCGTTGAGGCAGGGCCCCCATCTAACTATGGCTACACCTTC. Amino acid sequence: CSVEAGPPSNYGYTF.

In its sample, this clonotype was seen a few times. The V call is TRBV4-1, the J call TRBJ2-7; D is possibly TRBD1 (5 bases). Germline values: CDR1 MGHRA, CDR2 YSYEKL. The CDR3 sequence is 17 residues long. V was cut by 1 base and J by 5 bases, with 21 bases left in between. The CDR3 sequence: CASSQVLWAGSKDEQYF. In DNA form, the CDR3 reads TGCGCCAGCAGCCAAGTGTTATGGGCAGGGTCTAAGGACGAGCAGTACTTC.

The chain recombines TRBV7-8 with TRBJ2-7; 12 bases line up with TRBD2. In germline, CDR1 is SGHVS, CDR2 FQNEAQ. V gave up 2 bases and J gave up 4 bases; unmatched junction bases: 9. The CDR3 loop spans 17 amino acids. Here the CDR3 reads CASSLIPTSGSDYEQYF. The CDR3 nucleotides are TGTGCCAGCAGCTTAATACCGACTAGCGGGAGTGATTACGAGCAGTACTTC.

V usage is TRBV12-3 or TRBV12-4 and J usage is TRBJ2-2; 14 nucleotides align to TRBD2. The CDR3 sequence is 18 residues long. V lost 5 bases to trimming and J lost 2 bases; unmatched junction nucleotides: 7. CDR3 amino acids: CASSPGLAGAKNTGELFF. CDR3 coding DNA: TGTGCCAGCAGTCCGGGACTAGCGGGGGCCAAAAACACCGGGGAGCTGTTTTTT.

This chain uses TRBV20-1 with TRBJ2-1, with TRBD2 matching 7 bases. V shed 3 bases, J shed 5 bases, and the junction held 7 bases outside the gene matches. The CDR3 has 14 residues. The germline V gene has CDR1 DFQATT and CDR2 SNEGSKA (reference sequence). The CDR3 loop is CSASSGTIHNEQFF. For the CDR3, the DNA is TGCAGTGCTAGTTCCGGGACTATCCACAATGAGCAGTTCTTC.